Each of the 3 T cell receptor beta chains below was sequenced from the same sample in a study of spatial heterogeneity in lung cancer. These receptors lack a known antigen. TCRdb reanalysed the 5' RACE reads using MiXCR and keeps one entry per CDR3 protein. The sample consists of nearly 25,000 distinct CDR3 sequences, around 8.5% of them appearing once. Time point reported: sample taken at primary tumor resection. Findings of the study overall: One measure, the expanded intratumoral alpha and beta TCR count, tracked tumor mutation counts.

This material consisted of lung tumor tissue, taken at surgery. All receptors come from a male donor with early-stage non-small cell lung cancer.

The genes are TRBV7-2 and TRBJ2-7; 12 bases align to TRBD2. The CDR3 is made up of 17 amino acids. Germline V gene sequence: CDR1 SGHTA, CDR2 FQGNSA. J gave up 4 bases and V 2 bases, and 9 bases lay outside the gene matches. The CDR3 sequence is CASSLKGPTSGGYEQYF. As DNA, the CDR3 is TGTGCCAGCAGCTTAAAGGGTCCGACTAGCGGGGGATACGAGCAGTACTTC. Based on the CDR3 plus reference TRBV7-2 and TRBJ2-7, the full variable domain is GAGVSQSPSNKVTEKGKDVELRCDPISGHTALYWYRQSLGQGLEFLIYFQGNSAPDKSGLPSDRFSAERTGGSVSTLTIQRTQQEDSAVYLCASSLKGPTSGGYEQYFGPGTRLTVT.

This clonotype was seen repeatedly, ten times or more. The chain combines TRBV27 with TRBJ1-1, with D perhaps matching TRBD1 (5 bases). V was trimmed by 7 bases and J by 1 base, leaving 16 bases between them. This CDR3 comprises 15 residues. Germline values: CDR1 MNHEY, CDR2 SMNVEV (reference sequence). The CDR3 sequence is CASTQWGTGNTEAFF. CDR3 DNA sequence: TGTGCCAGCACCCAGTGGGGGACGGGGAACACTGAAGCTTTCTTT.

This clonotype occurred once. The J gene is TRBJ2-5, the V gene TRBV18, with no clear D. The CDR3 has 11 amino acids. Germline values: CDR1 KGHSH, CDR2 LQKENI. Trimming pared 2 bases from V and 5 bases from J, leaving 3 bases between. CDR3 DNA: TGTGCCAGCTCACCATCCGAGACCCAGTACTTC. This encodes CASSPSETQYF.